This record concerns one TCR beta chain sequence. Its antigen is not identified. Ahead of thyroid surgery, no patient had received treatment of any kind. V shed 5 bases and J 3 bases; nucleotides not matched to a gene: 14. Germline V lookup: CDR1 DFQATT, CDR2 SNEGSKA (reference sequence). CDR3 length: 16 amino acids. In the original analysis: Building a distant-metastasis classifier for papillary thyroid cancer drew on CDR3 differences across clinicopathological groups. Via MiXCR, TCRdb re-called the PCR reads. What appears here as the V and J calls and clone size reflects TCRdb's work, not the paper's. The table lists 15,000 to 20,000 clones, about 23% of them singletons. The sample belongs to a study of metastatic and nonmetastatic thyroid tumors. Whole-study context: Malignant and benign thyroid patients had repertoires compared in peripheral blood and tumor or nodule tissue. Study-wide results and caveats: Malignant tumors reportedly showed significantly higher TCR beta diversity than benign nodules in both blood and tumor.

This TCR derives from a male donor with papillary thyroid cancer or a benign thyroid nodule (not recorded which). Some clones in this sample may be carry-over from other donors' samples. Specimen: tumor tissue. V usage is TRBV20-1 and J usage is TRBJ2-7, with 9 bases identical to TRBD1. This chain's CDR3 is CSAGALRTGEVYEQYF. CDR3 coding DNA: TGCAGTGCTGGCGCACTAAGGACAGGGGAAGTCTACGAGCAGTACTTC.